What follows are 21 T cell receptor beta chains derived from one specimen sequenced in a study of CD8 T cells in cerebrospinal fluid in Alzheimer's disease. One entry per CDR3 protein, without DNA, is what TCRdb gives after re-calling the 10x single-cell sequencing reads. Its clone listing holds over 950 distinct CDR3 sequences. The sample comprised cerebrospinal fluid. These receptor sequences come from a human donor with Parkinson's disease.

This clonotype is classed as large (0.1 to 1%) by frequency. The chain employs TRBV13 and TRBJ1-3. The CDR3 extends over 17 amino acids. Germline CDR1 reads PRHDT; CDR2 reads FYEKMQ (reference sequence). The CDR3 protein is CASSLSREGASGNTIYF. Full variable domain (missing parts from reference TRBV13 and TRBJ1-3): AAGVIQSPRHLIKEKRETATLKCYPIPRHDTVYWYQQGPGQDPQFLISFYEKMQSDKGSIPDRFSAQQFSDYHSELNMSSLELGDSALYFCASSLSREGASGNTIYFGEGSWLTVV.

The J gene is TRBJ2-7, the V gene TRBV7-2; the D call of TRBD2 rests on TCRdb alone, since no DNA is present to check it. The V gene's germline CDR1 is SGHTA and CDR2 FQGNSA. CDR3 length: 15 amino acids. The CDR3 region is CASSMASGSFNEQYF. Variable domain in full (rest from reference TRBV7-2 and TRBJ2-7): GAGVSQSPSNKVTEKGKDVELRCDPISGHTALYWYRQSLGQGLEFLIYFQGNSAPDKSGLPSDRFSAERTGGSVSTLTIQRTQQEDSAVYLCASSMASGSFNEQYFGPGTRLTVT.

This chain joins TRBV19 and TRBJ2-1. This CDR3 is 16 amino acids long. Per germline, CDR1 LNHDA and CDR2 SQIVND (reference sequence). CDR3 sequence reads: CASSMARKSSYNEQFF.

Judged by frequency, this clonotype is medium-sized (0.01 to 0.1%). CDR3 amino acids: CASSLARYSGRVANEQFF. The chain employs TRBV5-5 and TRBJ2-1; TCRdb's assignment of TRBD2 cannot be checked, as there is no DNA. The CDR3 totals 18 residues. Looked up from germline, CDR1 is SGHKS and CDR2 is YYEKEE (reference sequence).

V usage is TRBV28 and J usage is TRBJ1-4; TCRdb indicates TRBD1, and absent DNA this call remains unverified. CDR1 MDHEN and CDR2 SYDVKM come from the germline V gene. This CDR3 is built from 16 residues. CDR3 sequence reads: CASSRSTGAWGEKLFF.

This clonotype is identified as medium-sized (0.01 to 0.1%) from frequency. The chain uses TRBV20-1 and TRBJ2-1; TCRdb names TRBD2, which stays unverified in the absence of DNA. The CDR3 runs 14 residues. Germline assignment: CDR1 DFQATT and CDR2 SNEGSKA (reference sequence). CDR3: CSAFDEGEGNEQFF.

The rearrangement uses TRBV12-3 or TRBV12-4 and TRBJ1-2; TCRdb's assignment of TRBD1 cannot be checked, as there is no DNA. The CDR3 runs 13 residues. CDR3 region: CASTLRGVYGYTF.

This clonotype ranks as large in terms of frequency. The CDR3 loop is CASSRGGSGEGNQPQHF. The chain links TRBV4-1 to TRBJ1-5. Per the germline V gene, CDR1 is MGHRA and CDR2 is YSYEKL. This CDR3 contains 17 residues.

This clonotype is classed as medium-sized by frequency. J is TRBJ2-3 and V is TRBV7-3; TCRdb's D gene call, TRBD1, goes unchecked for lack of DNA. Germline V gene sequence: CDR1 SGHTA, CDR2 FQGTGA. The CDR3 length is 12 residues. CDR3 amino acids: CASSPTGRPQYF.

By frequency, this clonotype is medium-sized. The rearrangement uses TRBV19 and TRBJ1-5. The length of the CDR3 is 14 residues. In germline, CDR1 is LNHDA, CDR2 SQIVND (reference sequence). CDR3 sequence: CASTKWQSNQPQHF.

This clonotype is labeled medium-sized based on frequency. This chain connects TRBV5-1 to TRBJ1-1. This CDR3 is 14 amino acids long. CDR1 is SGHRS and CDR2 is YFSETQ in the germline V gene. Here the CDR3 reads CASSLAGGYTEAFF.

Measured by frequency, this clonotype is medium-sized. The genes are TRBV20-1 and TRBJ2-1; the D call of TRBD1 rests on TCRdb alone, since no DNA is present to check it. CDR1 and CDR2 (germline): DFQATT, SNEGSKA (reference sequence). The CDR3 loop spans 12 amino acids. CDR3 protein: CSVAGDYNEQFF.

CDR3 sequence: CASSGSGGADTQYF. The chain couples TRBV2 to TRBJ2-3; lacking DNA, the TRBD1 call made by TCRdb goes unchecked. The CDR3 covers 14 residues. Germline assignment: CDR1 SNHLY and CDR2 FYNNEI.

Judged by frequency, this clonotype is large (0.1 to 1%). The genes are TRBV2 and TRBJ2-7. The CDR3 spans 13 residues. Germline V gives CDR1 SNHLY, CDR2 FYNNEI. The CDR3 loop reads CASSAGNSYEQYF.

The chain recombines TRBV6-4 with TRBJ2-5; the D call from TCRdb, TRBD1, cannot be confirmed without DNA. The length of the CDR3 is 15 residues. The germline CDR1 and CDR2 sequences are MRHNA and SNTAGT. The CDR3 sequence is CASSPGTGGQETQYF.

This clonotype is medium-sized by frequency. The chain is built from TRBV11-3 and TRBJ2-1. The CDR3 contains 11 residues. Germline CDR1 is SGHNT and CDR2 is YENEEA. The CDR3 here is CASSLDSEQFF.

The V call is TRBV11-2, the J call TRBJ2-7; TCRdb lists TRBD2, though no DNA is available to test this call. Germline V gives CDR1 SGHAT, CDR2 FQNNGV. This CDR3 is 18 amino acids long. The CDR3 loop is CASSPLSRTRGTNYAQYF. Looking up the rest from reference TRBV11-2 and TRBJ2-7 gives the full variable domain: EAGVAQSPRYKIIEKRQSVAFWCNPISGHATLYWYQQILGQGPKLLIQFQNNGVVDDSQLPKDRFSAERLKGVDSTLKIQPAKLEDSAVYLCASSPLSRTRGTNYAQYFGPGTRLTVT.

This clonotype shows up as large (0.1 to 1%) by frequency. The genes are TRBV27 and TRBJ2-7; TCRdb picks TRBD2, but there is no DNA to check that call. CDR1 and CDR2 from the germline V gene are MNHEY and SMNVEV (reference sequence). The CDR3 contains 13 residues. The CDR3 sequence is CASRGTSGGEWYF.

This clonotype is classed as large by frequency. The chain links TRBV4-3 to TRBJ1-1; TCRdb proposes TRBD1, but this gene call is untestable without DNA. Germline V lookup: CDR1 LGHNA, CDR2 YSLEER. The CDR3 covers 13 residues. CDR3 region: CASSQKRGTEAFF.

This clonotype shows up as large by frequency. The chain has TRBV11-2 and TRBJ2-7; TCRdb reports TRBD2, a call that lacks DNA to check it against. This CDR3 contains 15 residues. The germline V gene encodes CDR1 SGHAT and CDR2 FQNNGV. The CDR3 protein is CASSLLAGEGYEQYF.

By frequency, this clonotype is large. The chain uses TRBV6-2 or TRBV6-3 and TRBJ1-5; TCRdb gives TRBD1 as the D gene, but with no DNA this cannot be confirmed. The germline V gene has CDR1 MNHEY and CDR2 SVGEGT. The CDR3 consists of 11 residues. The chain's CDR3 is CASSYRGAQHF.